These T cell receptor beta chains were read from a single sample in a study of T-cell reconstitution after alpha-beta-depleted transplantation in children. MiXCR, applied by TCRdb to the PCR reads, yields one record per CDR3 protein. The profile covers about 360,000 distinct CDR3 sequences, with roughly 13% appearing a single time and 3.5% to 4.5% taken by the ten largest. This specimen was PBMCs, taken from the stem cell graft. The receptor set was obtained from a human donor who donated a stem cell graft to a child with Fanconi anemia. CDR3s include the opening cysteine and the closing phenylalanine or tryptophan. The order of the fields is V gene, D gene, J gene, clone size, CDR3 DNA, CDR3 protein. A D gene is named only where the DNA matches it firmly. Only part of the rows carry a size: once, few, many, or a class if the clone is expanded.

V: TRBV6-5
D: .
J: TRBJ1-4
size: .
DNA: TGTGCCAGCAGTTACGGCCGGGGGTTCGAAAAACTGTTTTTT
CDR3: CASSYGRGFEKLFF

V: TRBV5-1
D: .
J: TRBJ2-2
size: few
DNA: TGCGCCAGCAGCTCTGACCCTTCGAACACCGGGGAGCTGTTTTTT
CDR3: CASSSDPSNTGELFF

V: TRBV9
D: TRBD1
J: TRBJ2-5
size: .
DNA: TGTGCCAGCAGCCTCCGACAGGGGGGGGATGCAGAGACCCAGTACTTC
CDR3: CASSLRQGGDAETQYF

V: TRBV6-2/TRBV6-3
D: TRBD2
J: TRBJ2-5
size: few
DNA: TGTGCCAGCGGGGAGGGACTAGCGGGGGAAGAGACCCAGTACTTC
CDR3: CASGEGLAGEETQYF

V: TRBV12-3/TRBV12-4
D: TRBD2
J: TRBJ2-1
size: .
DNA: TGTGCCAGCAGAAGGACTAGCGGGGACCCGAACAATGAGCAGTTCTTC
CDR3: CASRRTSGDPNNEQFF

V: TRBV5-5
D: TRBD1
J: TRBJ1-1
size: .
DNA: TGTGCCAGCAGCATGGGACAGGGCCCTGAAGCTTTCTTT
CDR3: CASSMGQGPEAFF

V: TRBV6-1
D: .
J: TRBJ2-7
size: .
DNA: TGTGCCAGCAGCTCCGCCTCGGGGGTTTCCTACGAGCAGTACTTC
CDR3: CASSSASGVSYEQYF

V: TRBV27
D: .
J: TRBJ2-1
size: .
DNA: TGTGCCAGCATCGGAGAGCAGGGGGGGAATGAGCAGTTCTTC
CDR3: CASIGEQGGNEQFF

V: TRBV5-6
D: TRBD1
J: TRBJ2-1
size: .
DNA: TGTGCCAGCAGCTTACCAGGGGGTGAATACAATGAGCAGTTCTTC
CDR3: CASSLPGGEYNEQFF

V: TRBV7-9
D: .
J: TRBJ1-4
size: many
DNA: TGTGCCAGCAGCGGGGGAGTTTCAGGGGAAAAACTGTTTTTT
CDR3: CASSGGVSGEKLFF

V: TRBV5-1
D: TRBD1
J: TRBJ2-3
size: few
DNA: TGCGCCAGCGAGCCAGGGGGCCTGACAGATACGCAGTATTTT
CDR3: CASEPGGLTDTQYF

V: TRBV7-9
D: .
J: TRBJ2-5
size: many
DNA: TGTGCCAGCAGCTTAATGCCAGGGATCCCAGGGGAGACCCAGTACTTC
CDR3: CASSLMPGIPGETQYF

V: TRBV20-1
D: .
J: TRBJ1-1
size: many
DNA: TGCAGTGCTAGAGATCAGGGATTGAACACTGAAGCTTTCTTT
CDR3: CSARDQGLNTEAFF

V: TRBV10-3
D: TRBD1
J: TRBJ1-1
size: many
DNA: TGTGCCATCAGTGAGTCGATGGAGGGGGCTTTGAACACTGAAGCTTTCTTT
CDR3: CAISESMEGALNTEAFF

V: TRBV20-1
D: .
J: TRBJ1-3
size: few
DNA: TGCAGTGCCCCGGGCTCTGGAAACACCATATATTTT
CDR3: CSAPGSGNTIYF

V: TRBV11-2
D: TRBD1
J: TRBJ1-1
size: .
DNA: TGTGCCAGCAGCTTGATGCCCGGGACAGGGAGTGAAGCTTTCTTT
CDR3: CASSLMPGTGSEAFF

V: TRBV7-8
D: .
J: TRBJ2-2
size: few
DNA: TGTGCCAGCAGCCCCCCCAGTGGGCTGAACACCGGGGAGCTGTTTTTT
CDR3: CASSPPSGLNTGELFF

V: TRBV7-9
D: TRBD2
J: TRBJ2-1
size: many
DNA: TGTGCCAGCCGGCCGGGACTAGCGGAAAATGAGCAGTTCTTC
CDR3: CASRPGLAENEQFF

V: TRBV6-6
D: .
J: TRBJ1-6
size: many
DNA: TGTGCCAGCAGGCAGGGGCAGGATTCACCCCTCCACTTT
CDR3: CASRQGQDSPLHF

V: TRBV6-6
D: .
J: TRBJ1-1
size: .
DNA: TGTGCCAGCACTTTTAACAGGTTTAAGGTGACTGAAGCTTTCTTT
CDR3: CASTFNRFKVTEAFF

V: TRBV4-2
D: .
J: TRBJ2-3
size: .
DNA: TGTGCCAGCAGCCAACGGACCAACGGTCTTAGCACAGATACGCAGTATTTT
CDR3: CASSQRTNGLSTDTQYF

V: TRBV7-9
D: .
J: TRBJ2-1
size: .
DNA: TGTGCCAGCAGCCTCCCCTGGGGGGACAATGAGCAGTTCTTC
CDR3: CASSLPWGDNEQFF

V: TRBV21-1
D: .
J: TRBJ2-3
size: .
DNA: TGTGCCAGCTCTTCCTACGGGGGGGGGCGACACACAGATACGCAGTATTTT
CDR3: CASSSYGGGRHTDTQYF

V: TRBV12-3/TRBV12-4
D: TRBD1
J: TRBJ2-4
size: few
DNA: TGTGCCAGCAGTTCCAACAGGGGTAAAAACATTCAGTACTTC
CDR3: CASSSNRGKNIQYF

V: TRBV9
D: .
J: TRBJ1-2
size: few
DNA: TGTGCCAGCAGCGTAGGGTGGGGGGCTGGCTATGGCTACACCTTC
CDR3: CASSVGWGAGYGYTF

V: TRBV28
D: .
J: TRBJ2-1
size: once
DNA: TGTGCCAGCAGTCCGAGGACAGTCTACAATGAGCAGTTCTTC
CDR3: CASSPRTVYNEQFF

V: TRBV28
D: TRBD1
J: TRBJ1-4
size: many
DNA: TGTGCCAGCAGACGCGGACAGGGAGCAAACGAAAAACTGTTTTTT
CDR3: CASRRGQGANEKLFF

V: TRBV2
D: .
J: TRBJ1-2
size: .
DNA: TGTGCCAGCAGTAACAATCGGAGGAACTATGGCTACACCTTC
CDR3: CASSNNRRNYGYTF

V: TRBV12-3/TRBV12-4
D: .
J: TRBJ2-4
size: many
DNA: TGTGCCAGCAGTAGTAGTGGCGGTTACAAAAACATTCAGTACTTC
CDR3: CASSSSGGYKNIQYF

V: TRBV10-1
D: .
J: TRBJ2-1
size: few
DNA: TGCGCCAGGGCCAGACTGGGGCAAGGGGTAGGGCAGTTCTTC
CDR3: CARARLGQGVGQFF

V: TRBV6-5
D: .
J: TRBJ2-7
size: many
DNA: TGTGCCAGCGGGTATGGGACCAGGTACGAGCAGTACTTC
CDR3: CASGYGTRYEQYF

V: TRBV5-1
D: .
J: TRBJ2-5
size: many
DNA: TGCGCCAGCAGCCGGGACCTAGAAGAGACCCAGTACTTC
CDR3: CASSRDLEETQYF

V: TRBV12-3/TRBV12-4
D: .
J: TRBJ2-7
size: many
DNA: TGTGCCAGCAGTTTAGAGGGCGGGCCCTCCTACGAGCAGTACTTC
CDR3: CASSLEGGPSYEQYF

V: TRBV6-1
D: .
J: TRBJ2-7
size: few
DNA: TGTGCCAGCAGAGCGGGACACGGAAGGAACGAGCAGTACTTC
CDR3: CASRAGHGRNEQYF

V: TRBV6-1
D: .
J: TRBJ1-2
size: .
DNA: TGTGCCAGCAGTCCCCCCGGGGGCTATGGCTACACCTTC
CDR3: CASSPPGGYGYTF

V: TRBV2
D: .
J: TRBJ1-1
size: few
DNA: TGTGCCAGCAGTGAAAGAGGGGCGTGGAACACTGAAGCTTTCTTT
CDR3: CASSERGAWNTEAFF

V: TRBV6-1
D: .
J: TRBJ1-6
size: .
DNA: TGTGCCAGCTGGGGCGCCTATAATTCACCCCTCCACTTT
CDR3: CASWGAYNSPLHF

V: TRBV7-9
D: .
J: TRBJ2-6
size: many
DNA: TGTGCCAGCAGCTTATCAACTACGGACGGGGCCAACGTCCTGACTTTC
CDR3: CASSLSTTDGANVLTF

V: TRBV9
D: TRBD1
J: TRBJ2-5
size: .
DNA: TGTGCCAGCAGCGGGCGGTGGGGGGGACAGGGTGAAGAGACCCAGTACTTC
CDR3: CASSGRWGGQGEETQYF

V: TRBV28
D: .
J: TRBJ1-1
size: .
DNA: TGTGCCAGCAGTCCCCCCGGGGTCCACCTCGAAGCTTTCTTT
CDR3: CASSPPGVHLEAFF

V: TRBV6-2/TRBV6-3
D: TRBD1
J: TRBJ1-1
size: .
DNA: TGTGCCAGCAGAAGACAGGGGTTTGAAGCTTTCTTT
CDR3: CASRRQGFEAFF

V: TRBV7-2
D: .
J: TRBJ1-2
size: .
DNA: TGTGCCAGCAGCTTAGCGGCCGGCACTGGCTACACCTTC
CDR3: CASSLAAGTGYTF

V: TRBV7-9
D: TRBD1
J: TRBJ1-6
size: .
DNA: TGTGCCAGCAGCCCAGGGGGGGCTGCACCCCTCCACTTT
CDR3: CASSPGGAAPLHF

V: TRBV11-2
D: .
J: TRBJ1-1
size: .
DNA: TGTGCCAGCAGCTTGGCCGGGACCGATGCTTTCTTT
CDR3: CASSLAGTDAFF

V: TRBV5-1
D: .
J: TRBJ2-1
size: few
DNA: TGCGCCAGCAGCTTGGGGTTGGGAGACAATGAGCAGTTCTTC
CDR3: CASSLGLGDNEQFF

V: TRBV27
D: .
J: TRBJ1-1
size: .
DNA: TGTGCCAGCAGTTTATTAGGAGGGGGTCCTGAAGCTTTCTTT
CDR3: CASSLLGGGPEAFF

V: TRBV5-4
D: TRBD1
J: TRBJ1-2
size: many
DNA: TGTGCCAGCAGCCCCGGGACAGGGGATGGCTACACCTTC
CDR3: CASSPGTGDGYTF

V: TRBV3-1
D: TRBD1
J: TRBJ2-2
size: once
DNA: TGTGCCAGCAGCCAAAGGACAGGGAGTACCGGGGAGCTGTTTTTT
CDR3: CASSQRTGSTGELFF

V: TRBV4-3
D: TRBD1
J: TRBJ2-1
size: many
DNA: TGCGCCAGCAGCCAACCGGGACAGCACTACAATGAGCAGTTCTTC
CDR3: CASSQPGQHYNEQFF

V: TRBV29-1
D: .
J: TRBJ2-1
size: few
DNA: TGCAGCGTTGAAAGGGCGGATGAGCAGTTCTTC
CDR3: CSVERADEQFF

V: TRBV3-1
D: .
J: TRBJ2-2
size: .
DNA: TGTGCCAGCAGCCAAGAACCAGGGGGGAATACCGGGGAGCTGTTTTTT
CDR3: CASSQEPGGNTGELFF

V: TRBV3-1
D: .
J: TRBJ1-2
size: .
DNA: TGTGCCAGCAGCCAAGGGGCCAGTGGAGATGGCTACACCTTC
CDR3: CASSQGASGDGYTF

V: TRBV20-1
D: .
J: TRBJ2-7
size: .
DNA: TGCAGTGCTAGGGCGTCTGACTACGAGCAGTACTTC
CDR3: CSARASDYEQYF

V: TRBV5-1
D: .
J: TRBJ2-3
size: .
DNA: TGCGCCAGCAGCCCCGGGGACTTGAGCACAGATACGCAGTATTTT
CDR3: CASSPGDLSTDTQYF

V: TRBV29-1
D: .
J: TRBJ1-2
size: .
DNA: TGCAGCGTTGGGGAACACACCTTC
CDR3: CSVGEHTF